The 14 T cell receptor beta chains below come from one sample, sequenced in a study of T cell changes during pregnancy in multiple sclerosis. Some clones are missing from TCRdb's copy, which holds only in-frame ones; the method was immunoSEQ multiplex PCR. Of under 95,000 clones listed, roughly 94% are singletons. Sample: peripheral blood, taken in the second trimester of pregnancy. The receptors derive from a female donor in good health, enrolled as a control in a pregnancy study.

V usage is TRBV5-5 and J usage is TRBJ2-7; D perhaps matches TRBD1 (7 bases). CDR3 size: 18 residues. With 0 bases removed from V and 3 bases from J, the gap between germline ends came to 22 bases. Germline V CDR1 and CDR2: SGHKS, YYEKEE (reference sequence). The CDR3 here is CASSLGSGGSQGVYEQYF. CDR3 nucleotide sequence: TGTGCCAGCAGCTTGGGGTCAGGGGGGAGCCAGGGAGTCTACGAGCAGTACTTC. The full variable domain, with the rest looked up from reference TRBV5-5 and TRBJ2-7, is DAGVTQSPTHLIKTRGQQVTLRCSPISGHKSVSWYQQVLGQGPQFIFQYYEKEERGRGNFPDRFSARQFPNYSSELNVNALLLGDSALYLCASSLGSGGSQGVYEQYFGPGTRLTVT.

The CDR3 nucleotides read TGTGCCAGCAGTGTGGGGGCAGGTTCTTACAATGAGCAGTTCTTC. Translated: CASSVGAGSYNEQFF. J is TRBJ2-1 and V is TRBV6-4, with a tentative D call TRBD1 (6 bases). V gave up 4 bases and J gave up 4 bases, with 14 bases separating them. This CDR3 is 15 amino acids long. Germline-derived CDR1 and CDR2 are MRHNA and SNTAGT.

The chain joins TRBV19 to TRBJ2-3; 7 positions agree with TRBD1. The CDR3 contains 14 residues. With 4 bases clipped from V and 2 bases from J, the junction kept 3 bases outside the gene matches. Germline V gene lookup returns CDR1 LNHDA and CDR2 SQIVND (reference sequence). For the CDR3, the DNA is TGTGCCAGTAGTACACAGGGGTCCACAGATACGCAGTATTTT. Amino acids: CASSTQGSTDTQYF.

The chain carries TRBV30 and TRBJ2-5; possible D gene TRBD1, 6 bases. This CDR3 is 15 amino acids long. V shed 2 bases and J shed 0 bases, with 13 bases lying between them. Germline V lookup: CDR1 GTSNPN, CDR2 SVGIG (reference sequence). CDR3 bases: TGTGCCTGGAGTCGCAGGGGATGGTACCAAGAGACCCAGTACTTC. This gives the protein CAWSRRGWYQETQYF.

The rearrangement joins TRBV5-1 to TRBJ2-3; D is unresolved. Germline assignment: CDR1 SGHRS and CDR2 YFSETQ. There are 15 residues in the CDR3. V shed 3 bases and J shed 2 bases, with 13 bases lying between them. This chain's CDR3 is CASSSEVGYTDTQYF. The CDR3 DNA is TGCGCCAGCAGCTCGGAAGTGGGCTACACAGATACGCAGTATTTT. Looking up the rest from reference TRBV5-1 and TRBJ2-3 gives the full variable domain: KAGVTQTPRYLIKTRGQQVTLSCSPISGHRSVSWYQQTPGQGLQFLFEYFSETQRNKGNFPGRFSGRQFSNSRSEMNVSTLELGDSALYLCASSSEVGYTDTQYFGPGTRLTVL.

This clone has more than one count but fewer than ten. The rearrangement uses TRBV2 and TRBJ2-5; D gene unclear. V dropped 11 bases and J dropped 1 base, with 14 bases sitting between them. CDR1 SNHLY and CDR2 FYNNEI come from the germline V gene. The CDR3 consists of 13 residues. The CDR3 DNA follows: TGTGCCGTTGGGCCTTGGATCCAAGAGACCCAGTACTTC. Protein product: CAVGPWIQETQYF.

Only a few counts were recorded for this clone. The chain uses TRBV29-1 and TRBJ1-1; tentative D call: TRBD1 (6 bases). Germline lookup yields CDR1 SQVTM and CDR2 ANQGSEA. The V gene lost 8 bases and the J gene lost 1 base, with 20 bases spanning the gap. This CDR3 contains 15 residues. The CDR3 DNA reads as TGCAGCTTCCTTGTGTGGGACAACTGGAACACTGAAGCTTTCTTT. Translation gives CSFLVWDNWNTEAFF.

V is TRBV15 and J is TRBJ1-5; TRBD1 aligns across 7 bases. CDR1 and CDR2 (germline): LNHNV, YYDKDF (reference sequence). The CDR3 extends over 17 amino acids. J lost 5 bases, V lost 1 base, and 11 bases had no gene match. CDR3 loop: CATSRAPDRARYQPQHF. The CDR3 DNA follows: TGTGCCACCAGCAGAGCCCCCGACAGGGCTCGATATCAGCCCCAGCATTTT.

This chain connects TRBV18 to TRBJ1-2, with D possibly being TRBD1 (5 bases). V lost 3 bases and J lost 8, with 13 bases in between. The germline CDR1 and CDR2 sequences are KGHSH and LQKENI. This CDR3 has 13 residues. The CDR3 bases are TGTGCCAGCTCACCCCTGGGGGGTTGGGGCTACACCTTC. Encoded protein: CASSPLGGWGYTF. Full variable domain (remainder filled in from reference TRBV18 and TRBJ1-2): NAGVMQNPRHLVRRRGQEARLRCSPMKGHSHVYWYRQLPEEGLKFMVYLQKENIIDESGMPKERFSAEFPKEGPSILRIQQVVRGDSAAYFCASSPLGGWGYTFGSGTRLTVV.

The rearrangement links TRBV2 to TRBJ2-3, with D uncertain. The CDR3 is 12 amino acids. V shed 6 bases and J shed 0 bases, with 4 bases lying between them. Germline CDR1 SNHLY, CDR2 FYNNEI. The CDR3 region has the DNA TGTGCCAGCAGCGTTAGCACAGATACGCAGTATTTT. Protein sequence: CASSVSTDTQYF.

The chain employs TRBV28 and TRBJ2-7, with a possible D match to TRBD1 (6 bases). This CDR3 is 17 amino acids long. CDR1 is MDHEN, CDR2 SYDVKM, per germline. Between the trimmed V and J ends, which lost 2 bases and 0 bases, there was a span of 17 bases. CDR3 coding DNA: TGTGCCAGCAGTTTAGGGGCCGGGACAAGCCTCTCCTACGAGCAGTACTTC. Amino acid sequence: CASSLGAGTSLSYEQYF.

This clone was seen a single time. The chain is built from TRBV4-1 and TRBJ2-1; 8 bases agree with TRBD2. The CDR3 length is 16 residues. Germline values: CDR1 MGHRA, CDR2 YSYEKL. Trimming took 7 bases from V and 8 from J; bases not matched to a gene: 16. The CDR3 nucleotides are TGCGCCAGCATGGGGGCGTCGAGCGGGAGCTATTATGAGCAGTTCTTC. Translating it yields CASMGASSGSYYEQFF.

The V and J genes are TRBV5-6 and TRBJ2-2; possibly TRBD2 for D (5 bases). The length of the CDR3 is 16 residues. Trimming left V 0 bases short and J 5 bases short, with 14 bases between. CDR1 SGHDT and CDR2 YYEEEE come from the germline V gene. The chain's CDR3 is CASSLAGQRSTGELFF. The CDR3, as DNA: TGTGCCAGCAGCTTGGCTGGGCAGCGGTCAACCGGGGAGCTGTTTTTT.

The V and J genes are TRBV28 and TRBJ2-2, with 9 bases lining up with TRBD1. In germline, CDR1 is MDHEN, CDR2 SYDVKM. This CDR3 spans 16 amino acids. The junction had 6 bases not matched to a gene; V was cut back by 1 base and J by 6 bases. CDR3 loop: CASSLFMDRGSGELFF. The CDR3 DNA sequence: TGTGCCAGCAGTTTATTTATGGACAGGGGATCCGGGGAGCTGTTTTTT.